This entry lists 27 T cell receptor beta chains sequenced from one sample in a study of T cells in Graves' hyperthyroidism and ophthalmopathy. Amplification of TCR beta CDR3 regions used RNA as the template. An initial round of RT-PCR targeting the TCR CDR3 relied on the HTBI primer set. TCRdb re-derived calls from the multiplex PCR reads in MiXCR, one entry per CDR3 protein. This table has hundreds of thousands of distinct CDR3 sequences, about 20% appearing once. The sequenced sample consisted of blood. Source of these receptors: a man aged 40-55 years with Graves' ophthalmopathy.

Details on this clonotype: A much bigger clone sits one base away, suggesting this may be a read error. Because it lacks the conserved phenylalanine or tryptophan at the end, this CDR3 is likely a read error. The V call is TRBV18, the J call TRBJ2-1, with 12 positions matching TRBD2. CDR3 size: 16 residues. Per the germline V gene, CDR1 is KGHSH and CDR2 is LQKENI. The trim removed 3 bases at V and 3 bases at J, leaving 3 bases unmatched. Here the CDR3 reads CASSPVTSGSYNEQFL. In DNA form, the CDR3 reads TGTGCCAGCTCACCGGTGACTAGCGGGAGCTACAATGAGCAGTTCCTC.

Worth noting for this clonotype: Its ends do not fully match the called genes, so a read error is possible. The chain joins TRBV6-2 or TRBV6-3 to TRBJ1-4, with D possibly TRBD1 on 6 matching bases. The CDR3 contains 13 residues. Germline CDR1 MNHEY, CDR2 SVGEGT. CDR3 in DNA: TGTGCCAGCAACGGACAGAGTAATGAAAAACTGCTTTTT. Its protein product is CASNGQSNEKLLF.

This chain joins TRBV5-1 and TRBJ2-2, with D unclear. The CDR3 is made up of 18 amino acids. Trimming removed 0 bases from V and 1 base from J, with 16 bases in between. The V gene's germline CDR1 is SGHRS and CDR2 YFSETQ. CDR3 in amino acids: CASSLGLGRSLNTGELFF. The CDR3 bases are TGCGCCAGCAGCTTGGGGCTCGGACGATCGTTGAACACCGGGGAGCTGTTTTTT.

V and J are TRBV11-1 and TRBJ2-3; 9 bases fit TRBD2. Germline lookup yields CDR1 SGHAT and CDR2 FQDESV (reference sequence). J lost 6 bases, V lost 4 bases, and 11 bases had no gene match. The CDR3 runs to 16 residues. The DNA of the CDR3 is TGTGCCAGCAGCTACATGATTAGCGGGAGAGGGGATACGCAGTATTTT. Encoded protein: CASSYMISGRGDTQYF.

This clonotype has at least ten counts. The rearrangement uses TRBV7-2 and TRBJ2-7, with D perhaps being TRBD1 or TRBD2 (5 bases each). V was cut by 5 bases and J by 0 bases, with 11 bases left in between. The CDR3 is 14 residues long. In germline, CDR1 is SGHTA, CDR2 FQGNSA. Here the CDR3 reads CASSRDGSSYEQYF. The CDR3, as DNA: TGTGCCAGCAGCCGGGACGGAAGCTCCTACGAGCAGTACTTC.

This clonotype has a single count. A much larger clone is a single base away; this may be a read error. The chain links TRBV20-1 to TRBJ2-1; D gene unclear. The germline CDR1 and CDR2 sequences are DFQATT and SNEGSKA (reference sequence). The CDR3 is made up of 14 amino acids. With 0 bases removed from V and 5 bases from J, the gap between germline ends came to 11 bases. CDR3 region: CSARDQAFNNEQFF. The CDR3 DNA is TGCAGTGCTAGAGATCAGGCCTTTAACAATGAGCAGTTCTTC.

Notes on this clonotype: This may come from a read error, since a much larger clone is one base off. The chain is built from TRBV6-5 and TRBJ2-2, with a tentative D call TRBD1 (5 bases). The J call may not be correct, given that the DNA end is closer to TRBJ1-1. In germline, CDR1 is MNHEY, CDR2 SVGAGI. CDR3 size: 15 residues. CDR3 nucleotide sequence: TGTGCCAGCAGTTACTCGAAGGCAGGGTCCCTTGGAGCTTTCTTT. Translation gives CASSYSKAGSLGAFF.

The CDR3 is CASSLRGGASNQPQHF. The CDR3 DNA follows: TGTGCCAGCAGTTTACGTGGGGGCGCGAGCAATCAGCCCCAGCATTTT. V usage is TRBV12-3 or TRBV12-4 and J usage is TRBJ1-5, with D possibly matching TRBD1 (6 bases). CDR3 length: 16 amino acids. Trimming took 2 bases from V and 1 from J, leaving 12 bases between them.

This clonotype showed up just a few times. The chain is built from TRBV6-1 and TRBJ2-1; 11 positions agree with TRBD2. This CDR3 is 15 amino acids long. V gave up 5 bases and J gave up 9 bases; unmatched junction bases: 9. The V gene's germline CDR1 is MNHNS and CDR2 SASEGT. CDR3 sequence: CASSQVAGGLGEQFF. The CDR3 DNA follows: TGTGCCAGCAGTCAAGTAGCGGGGGGGCTTGGTGAGCAGTTCTTC.

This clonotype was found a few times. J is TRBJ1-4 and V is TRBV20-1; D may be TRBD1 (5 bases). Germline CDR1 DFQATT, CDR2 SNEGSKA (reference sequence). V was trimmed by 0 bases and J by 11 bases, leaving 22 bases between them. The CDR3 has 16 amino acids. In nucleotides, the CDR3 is TGCAGTGCTAGAGATACAGGTAGCCCCGTAATGAAGAAACTGTTTTTT. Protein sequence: CSARDTGSPVMKKLFF.

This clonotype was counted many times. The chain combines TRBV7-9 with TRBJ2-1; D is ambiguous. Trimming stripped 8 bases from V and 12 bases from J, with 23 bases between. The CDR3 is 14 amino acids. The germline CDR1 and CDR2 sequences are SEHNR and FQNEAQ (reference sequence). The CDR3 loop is CASHPPGPQQGQFF. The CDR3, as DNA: TGTGCCAGCCACCCCCCGGGCCCCCAGCAAGGGCAGTTCTTC.

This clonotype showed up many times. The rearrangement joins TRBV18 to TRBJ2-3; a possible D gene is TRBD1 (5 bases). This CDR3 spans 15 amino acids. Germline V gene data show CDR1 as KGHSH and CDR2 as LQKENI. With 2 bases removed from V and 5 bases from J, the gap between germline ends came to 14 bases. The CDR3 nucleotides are TGTGCCAGCTCACCATCACAGGTGTATGGAGATACGCAGTATTTT. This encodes CASSPSQVYGDTQYF.

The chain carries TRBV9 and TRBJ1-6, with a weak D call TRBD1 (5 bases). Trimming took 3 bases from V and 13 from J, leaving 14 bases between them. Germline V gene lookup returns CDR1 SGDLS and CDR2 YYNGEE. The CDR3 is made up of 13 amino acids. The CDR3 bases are TGTGCCAGCAGCGCGACATCACAGGCGCCCCTCCACTTT. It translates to CASSATSQAPLHF.

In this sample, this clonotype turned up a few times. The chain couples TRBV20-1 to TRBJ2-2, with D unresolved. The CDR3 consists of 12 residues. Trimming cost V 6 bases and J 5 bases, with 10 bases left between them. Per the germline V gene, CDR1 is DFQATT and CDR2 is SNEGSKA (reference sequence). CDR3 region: CSAVTRTGELFF. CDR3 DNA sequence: TGCAGTGCCGTGACCCGTACCGGGGAGCTGTTTTTT.

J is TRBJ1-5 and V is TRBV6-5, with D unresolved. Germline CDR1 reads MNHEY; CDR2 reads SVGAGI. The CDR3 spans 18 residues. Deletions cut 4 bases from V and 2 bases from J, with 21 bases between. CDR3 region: CASSSGGSSVDGNQPQHF. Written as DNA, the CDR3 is TGTGCCAGCAGTTCGGGCGGAAGTTCGGTAGACGGCAATCAGCCCCAGCATTTT.

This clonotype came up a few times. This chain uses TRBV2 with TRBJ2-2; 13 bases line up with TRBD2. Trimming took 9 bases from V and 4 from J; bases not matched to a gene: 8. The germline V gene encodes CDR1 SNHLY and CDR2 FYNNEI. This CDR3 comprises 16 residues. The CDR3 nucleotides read TGTGCCAGTTCCCGGACTAGCGGGAGTGTCACCGGGGAGCTGTTTTTT. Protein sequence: CASSRTSGSVTGELFF.

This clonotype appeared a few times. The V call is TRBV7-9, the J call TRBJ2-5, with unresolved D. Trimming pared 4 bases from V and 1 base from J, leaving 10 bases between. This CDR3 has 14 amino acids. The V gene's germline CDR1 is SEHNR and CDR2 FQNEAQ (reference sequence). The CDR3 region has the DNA TGTGCCAGCAGCTCCCCCAGGCTCCAAGAGACCCAGTACTTC. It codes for CASSSPRLQETQYF.

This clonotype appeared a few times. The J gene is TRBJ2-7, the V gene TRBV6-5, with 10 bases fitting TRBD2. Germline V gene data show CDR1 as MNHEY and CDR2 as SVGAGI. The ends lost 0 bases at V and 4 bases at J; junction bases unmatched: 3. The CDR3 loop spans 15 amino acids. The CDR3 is CASSYSVLAGYEQYF. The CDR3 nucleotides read TGTGCCAGCAGTTACTCGGTACTAGCGGGGTACGAGCAGTACTTC.

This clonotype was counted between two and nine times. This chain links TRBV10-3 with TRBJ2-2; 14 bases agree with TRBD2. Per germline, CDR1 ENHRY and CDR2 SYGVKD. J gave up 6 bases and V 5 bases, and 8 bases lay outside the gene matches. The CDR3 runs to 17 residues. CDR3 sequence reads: CAISQTSGRAGAGELFF. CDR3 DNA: TGTGCCATCAGTCAGACTAGCGGGAGGGCCGGGGCCGGGGAGCTGTTTTTT.

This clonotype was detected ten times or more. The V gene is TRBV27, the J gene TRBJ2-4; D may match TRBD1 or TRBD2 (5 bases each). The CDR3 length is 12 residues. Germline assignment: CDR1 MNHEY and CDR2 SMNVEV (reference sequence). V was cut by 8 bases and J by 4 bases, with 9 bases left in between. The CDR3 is CASRDLKNIQYF. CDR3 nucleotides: TGTGCCAGCCGGGACCTAAAAAACATTCAGTACTTC.

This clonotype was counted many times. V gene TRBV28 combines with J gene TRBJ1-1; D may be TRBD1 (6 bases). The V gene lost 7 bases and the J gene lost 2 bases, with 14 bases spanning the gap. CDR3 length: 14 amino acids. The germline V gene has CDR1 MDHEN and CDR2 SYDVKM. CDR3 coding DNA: TGTGCCAGCAAGTCAGGGGTGCGAAACACTGAAGCTTTCTTT. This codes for CASKSGVRNTEAFF.

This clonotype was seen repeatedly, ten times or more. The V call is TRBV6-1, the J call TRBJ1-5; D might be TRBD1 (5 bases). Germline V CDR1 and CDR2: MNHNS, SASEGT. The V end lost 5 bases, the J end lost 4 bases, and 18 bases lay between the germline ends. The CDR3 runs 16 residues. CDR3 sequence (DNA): TGTGCCAGCAGTCCAGAACAGGTACTCATAAATCAGCCCCAGCATTTT. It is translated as CASSPEQVLINQPQHF.

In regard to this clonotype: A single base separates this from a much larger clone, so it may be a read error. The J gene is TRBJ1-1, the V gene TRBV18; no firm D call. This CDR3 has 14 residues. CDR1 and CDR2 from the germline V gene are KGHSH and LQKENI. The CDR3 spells CARSPLSVNTEAFF. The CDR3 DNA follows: TGTGCCCGCTCACCACTCTCTGTGAACACTGAAGCTTTCTTT. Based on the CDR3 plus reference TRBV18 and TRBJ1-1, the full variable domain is NAGVMQNPRHLVRRRGQEARLRCSPMKGHSHVYWYRQLPEEGLKFMVYLQKENIIDESGMPKERFSAEFPKEGPSILRIQQVVRGDSAAYFCARSPLSVNTEAFFGQGTRLTVV.

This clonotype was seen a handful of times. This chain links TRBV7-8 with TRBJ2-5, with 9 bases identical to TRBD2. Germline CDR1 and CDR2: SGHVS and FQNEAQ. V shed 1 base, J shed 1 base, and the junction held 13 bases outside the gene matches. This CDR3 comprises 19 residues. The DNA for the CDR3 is TGTGCCAGCAGCTTAGTTAGCTTGTTCGGCGGGGGGGCCCAAGAGACCCAGTACTTC. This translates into CASSLVSLFGGGAQETQYF. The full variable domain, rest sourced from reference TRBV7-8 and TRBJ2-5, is GAGVSQSPRYKVAKRGQDVALRCDPISGHVSLFWYQQALGQGPEFLTYFQNEAQLDKSGLPSDRFFAERPEGSVSTLKIQRTQQEDSAVYLCASSLVSLFGGGAQETQYFGPGTRLLVL.

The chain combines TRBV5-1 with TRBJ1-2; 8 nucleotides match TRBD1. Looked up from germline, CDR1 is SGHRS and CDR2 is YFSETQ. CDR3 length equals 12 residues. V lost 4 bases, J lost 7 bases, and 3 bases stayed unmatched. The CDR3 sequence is CASSTDRAGYTF. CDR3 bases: TGCGCCAGCAGCACGGACAGGGCTGGCTACACCTTC.

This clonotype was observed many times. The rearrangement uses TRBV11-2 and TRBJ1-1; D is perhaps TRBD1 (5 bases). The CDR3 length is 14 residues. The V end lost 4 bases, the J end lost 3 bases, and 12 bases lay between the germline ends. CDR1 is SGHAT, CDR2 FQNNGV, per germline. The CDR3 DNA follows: TGTGCCAGCAGCTCGACAGCTACCTACACTGAAGCTTTCTTT. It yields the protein CASSSTATYTEAFF.

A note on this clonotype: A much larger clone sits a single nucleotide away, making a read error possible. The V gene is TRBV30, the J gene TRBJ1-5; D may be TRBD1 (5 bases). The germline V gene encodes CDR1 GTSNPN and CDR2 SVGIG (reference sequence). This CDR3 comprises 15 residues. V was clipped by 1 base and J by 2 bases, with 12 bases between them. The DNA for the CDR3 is TGTGCCTGGAGTGGAGCAGGGACTGGCAATCAGCCCCAGCATTTT. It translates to CAWSGAGTGNQPQHF.